This T cell receptor (beta chain) was identified during a study of OX40 agonist ivuxolimab in advanced cancers. Study information: Treatment received earlier with anti-PD-1, anti-PD-L1 or anti-CTLA-4 agents was allowed, and around 36% had some. Three patients responded partially, comprising one with hepatocellular carcinoma and two with cutaneous melanoma. Study outcomes and limitations: At 0.1 to 3.0 mg/kg and by week 6, CD4+ and CD8+ T cells in the blood had expanded clonally.

Repertoires were generated with immunoSEQ multiplex PCR, while TCRdb's copy carries only in-frame clones and drops some. The sample carries 70,000 to 95,000 clones, roughly 94% recorded once. Germline loops: CDR1 MRHNA, CDR2 SNTAGT. The CDR3 contains 13 residues. The trim removed 6 bases at V and 5 bases at J, leaving 4 bases unmatched. This clone appeared once. Its antigen is unidentified. This sequence originates from an adult with an advanced solid tumor such as melanoma, head and neck, liver or kidney cancer. The gene calls are TRBV6-4 and TRBJ2-5, with 9 bases identical to TRBD2. This material consisted of CD4+ or CD8+ T cells sorted from blood, taken in a trial of the OX40 agonist ivuxolimab. CDR3 in DNA: TGTGCCAGCAGGGAGGGACTAGCTGAGACCCAGTACTTC. It encodes CASREGLAETQYF.